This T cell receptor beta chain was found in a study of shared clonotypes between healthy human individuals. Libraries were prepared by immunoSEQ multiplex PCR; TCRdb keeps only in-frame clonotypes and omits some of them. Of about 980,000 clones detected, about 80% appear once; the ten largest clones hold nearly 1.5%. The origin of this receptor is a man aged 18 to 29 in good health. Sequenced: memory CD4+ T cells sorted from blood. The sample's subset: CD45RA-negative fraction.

The CDR3 here is CSARLGGANVLTF. The CDR3 DNA follows: TGCAGCGCCCGCCTTGGTGGGGCCAACGTCCTGACTTTC. The chain recombines TRBV29-1 with TRBJ2-6; D ambiguous. Germline values: CDR1 SQVTM, CDR2 ANQGSEA. The CDR3 length is 13 residues. The V end was cut by 7 bases, the J end by 3 bases, with 10 bases between. The full variable domain, completed using reference TRBV29-1 and TRBJ2-6, is SAVISQKPSRDICQRGTSLTIQCQVDSQVTMMFWYRQQPGQSLTLIATANQGSEATYESGFVIDKFPISRPNLTFSTLTVSNMSPEDSSIYLCSARLGGANVLTFGAGSRLTVL.